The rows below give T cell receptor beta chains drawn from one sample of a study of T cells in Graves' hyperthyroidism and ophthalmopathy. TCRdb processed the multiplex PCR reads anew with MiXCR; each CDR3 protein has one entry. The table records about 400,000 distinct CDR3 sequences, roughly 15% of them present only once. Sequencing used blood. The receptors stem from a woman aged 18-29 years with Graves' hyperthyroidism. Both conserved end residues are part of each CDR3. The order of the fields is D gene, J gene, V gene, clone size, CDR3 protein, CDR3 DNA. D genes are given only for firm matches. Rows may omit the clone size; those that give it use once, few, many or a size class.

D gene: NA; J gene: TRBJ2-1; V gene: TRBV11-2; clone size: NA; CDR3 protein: CASSQDGGGADSYNEQFF; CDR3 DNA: TGTGCCAGCAGCCAAGATGGAGGTGGAGCGGACTCCTACAATGAGCAGTTCTTC
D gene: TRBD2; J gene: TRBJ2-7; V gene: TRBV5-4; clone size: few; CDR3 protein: CASSLPLAGSSYEQYF; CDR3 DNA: TGTGCCAGCAGCTTACCCCTAGCGGGAAGCTCCTACGAGCAGTACTTC
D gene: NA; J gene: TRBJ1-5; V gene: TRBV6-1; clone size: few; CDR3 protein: CASRLKTGQPQHF; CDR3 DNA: TGTGCCAGCAGGCTGAAGACAGGCCAGCCCCAGCATTTT
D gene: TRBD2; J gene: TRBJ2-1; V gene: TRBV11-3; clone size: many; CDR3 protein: CASSSPGVAGTYNEQFF; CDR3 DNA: TGTGCCAGCAGCTCTCCCGGGGTAGCGGGAACCTACAATGAGCAGTTCTTC
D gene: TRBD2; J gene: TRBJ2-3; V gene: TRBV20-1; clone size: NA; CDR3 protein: CSATPGLAGRADTQYF; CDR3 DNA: TGCAGTGCTACCCCGGGACTAGCGGGAAGGGCAGATACGCAGTATTTT
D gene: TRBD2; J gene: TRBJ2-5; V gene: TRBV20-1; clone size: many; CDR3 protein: CSAPLPGGYGAQYF; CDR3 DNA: TGCAGTGCTCCCCTACCGGGGGGGTACGGGGCCCAGTACTTC
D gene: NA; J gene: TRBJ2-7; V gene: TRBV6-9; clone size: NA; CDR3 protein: CASSFAGKSYEQYF; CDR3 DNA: TGTGCCAGCAGTTTCGCAGGAAAGTCCTACGAGCAGTACTTC
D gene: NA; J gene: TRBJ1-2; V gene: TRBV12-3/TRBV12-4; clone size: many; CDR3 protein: CASSLSGSNYGYTF; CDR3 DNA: TGTGCCAGCAGTTTATCTGGTTCCAACTATGGCTACACCTTC
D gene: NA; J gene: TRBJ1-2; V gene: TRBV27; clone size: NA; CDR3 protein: CASSLFGQPPFLTSYGYTF; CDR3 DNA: TGTGCCAGCAGTTTATTTGGGCAGCCTCCGTTTCTCACCAGTTATGGCTACACCTTC
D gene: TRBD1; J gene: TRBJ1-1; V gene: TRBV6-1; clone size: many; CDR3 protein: CASRIDRANTEAFF; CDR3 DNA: TGTGCCAGCAGAATAGACAGGGCGAACACTGAAGCTTTCTTT
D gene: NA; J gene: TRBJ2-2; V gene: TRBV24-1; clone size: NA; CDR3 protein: CATSGGALGELFF; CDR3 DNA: TGTGCCACCAGTGGAGGAGCTTTGGGGGAGCTGTTTTTT
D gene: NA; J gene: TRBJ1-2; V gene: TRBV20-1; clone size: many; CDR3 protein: CSAPLYGGENGYTF; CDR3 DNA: TGCAGTGCCCCCCTGTATGGAGGGGAAAATGGCTACACCTTC
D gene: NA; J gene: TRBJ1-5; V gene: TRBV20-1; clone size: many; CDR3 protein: CSAPLGQNQPQHF; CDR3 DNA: TGCAGTGCTCCCCTGGGGCAGAACCAGCCCCAGCATTTT
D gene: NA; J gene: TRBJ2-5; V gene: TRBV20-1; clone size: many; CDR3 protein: CSASFQETQYF; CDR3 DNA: TGCAGTGCTAGCTTCCAAGAGACCCAGTACTTC
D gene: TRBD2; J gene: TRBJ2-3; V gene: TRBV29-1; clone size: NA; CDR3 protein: CSAELAGGPGGDTQYF; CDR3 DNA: TGCAGCGCGGAGCTAGCGGGAGGGCCAGGGGGAGATACGCAGTATTTT